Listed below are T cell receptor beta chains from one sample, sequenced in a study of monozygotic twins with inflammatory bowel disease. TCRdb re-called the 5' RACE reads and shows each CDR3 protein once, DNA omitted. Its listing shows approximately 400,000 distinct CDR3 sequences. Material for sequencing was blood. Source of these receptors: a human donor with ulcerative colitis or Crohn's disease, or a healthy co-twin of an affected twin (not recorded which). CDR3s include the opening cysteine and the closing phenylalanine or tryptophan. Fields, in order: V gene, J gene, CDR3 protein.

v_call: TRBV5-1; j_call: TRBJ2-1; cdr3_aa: CASSLALATSGGDEQFF
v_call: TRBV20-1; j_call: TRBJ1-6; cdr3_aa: CSARANNNSPLHF
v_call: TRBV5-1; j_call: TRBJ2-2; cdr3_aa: CASSDTAGELFF
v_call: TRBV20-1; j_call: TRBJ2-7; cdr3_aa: CSARWQHPYEQYF
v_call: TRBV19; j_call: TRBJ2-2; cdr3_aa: CASSIEQGLQGTGELFF
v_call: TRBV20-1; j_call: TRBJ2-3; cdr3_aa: CSASRVADTQYF
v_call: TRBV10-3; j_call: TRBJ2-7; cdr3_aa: CATTGGGYEQYF
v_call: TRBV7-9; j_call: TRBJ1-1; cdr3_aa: CASSVSGTGVNTEAFF
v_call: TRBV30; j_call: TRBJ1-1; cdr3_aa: CAWNREAGSEAFF
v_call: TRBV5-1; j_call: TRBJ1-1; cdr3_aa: CASSSGGQGAIEAFF
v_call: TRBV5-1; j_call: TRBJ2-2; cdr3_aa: CASSKIENTGELFF
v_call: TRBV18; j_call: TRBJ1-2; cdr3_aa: CASSPLIGSTNYGYTF
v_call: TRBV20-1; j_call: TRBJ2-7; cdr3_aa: CSAAPTPGLDKAYEQYF
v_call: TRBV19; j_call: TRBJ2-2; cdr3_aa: CASRGAGSNTGELFF
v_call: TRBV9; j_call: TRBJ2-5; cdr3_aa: CASSVAAGAGETQYF
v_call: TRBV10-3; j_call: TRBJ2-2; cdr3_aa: CAISELEDGELFF
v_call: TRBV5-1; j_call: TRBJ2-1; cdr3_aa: CASSLGQQSYNEQFF
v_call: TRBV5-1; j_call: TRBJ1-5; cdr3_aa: CASSPAGGSNQPQHF
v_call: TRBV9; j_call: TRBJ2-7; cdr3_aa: CASSVGTGTASYEQYF
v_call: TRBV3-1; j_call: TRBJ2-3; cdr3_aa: CASSQASGGASTDTQYF
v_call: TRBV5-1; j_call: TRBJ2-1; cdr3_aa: CASSMPRWDEQFF
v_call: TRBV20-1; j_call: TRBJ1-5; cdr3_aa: CSAKPRQDRHQPQHF
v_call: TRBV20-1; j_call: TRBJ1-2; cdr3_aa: CSAPKQILGYGYTF
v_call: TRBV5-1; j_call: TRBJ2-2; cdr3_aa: CASSPGQGWAGELFF
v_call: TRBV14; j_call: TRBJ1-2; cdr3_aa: CASSLPGQSVYGYTF
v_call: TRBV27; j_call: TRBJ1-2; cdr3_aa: CASSPRQGNGYTF
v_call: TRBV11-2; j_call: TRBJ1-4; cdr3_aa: CASSFSPWDEKLFF
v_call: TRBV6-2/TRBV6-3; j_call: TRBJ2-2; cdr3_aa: CASRPRLAGNTGELFF
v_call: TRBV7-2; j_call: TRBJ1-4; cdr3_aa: CASSDRRGSGEKLFF
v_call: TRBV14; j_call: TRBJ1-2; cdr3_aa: CASSQVGFNYGYTF
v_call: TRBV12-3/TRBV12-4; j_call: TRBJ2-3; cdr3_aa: CASSPTSGVDTQYF